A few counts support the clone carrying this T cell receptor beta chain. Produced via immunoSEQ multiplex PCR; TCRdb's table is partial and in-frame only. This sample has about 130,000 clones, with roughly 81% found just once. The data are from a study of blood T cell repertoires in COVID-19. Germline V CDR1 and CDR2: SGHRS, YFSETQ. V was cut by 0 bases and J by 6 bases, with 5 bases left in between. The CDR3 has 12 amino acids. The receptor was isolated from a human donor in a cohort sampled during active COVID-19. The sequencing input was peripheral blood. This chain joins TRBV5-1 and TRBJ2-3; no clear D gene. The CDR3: CASSLDLDTQYF. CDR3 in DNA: TGCGCCAGCAGCTTGGATCTGGATACGCAGTATTTT.